A selection of T cell receptor beta chains follows, all from one sample in a study of T cells after yellow fever vaccination. In TCRdb, the 5' RACE reads were re-called with MiXCR into one record per CDR3 protein. The sample lists around 340,000 distinct CDR3 sequences, roughly 8.7% occurring once. Sequenced here: PBMCs, sampled on the day of the first yellow fever vaccination. The receptor set was obtained from a man between 18 and 35 years old who received the YFV17D yellow fever vaccine. Both conserved end residues are part of each CDR3. D genes are given only for firm matches. Expanded clones are given a class, and other clones once, few, many or no size at all.

TRBV4-1	.	.	TRBJ2-3	TGCGCCAGCAGCCAAGATGGGGGAGTGTGGGGCACAGATACGCAGTATTTT	CASSQDGGVWGTDTQYF
TRBV18	few	TRBD2	TRBJ2-1	TGTGCCAGCTCACCTCAGCGGGGGGGTTACAATGAGCAGTTCTTC	CASSPQRGGYNEQFF
TRBV4-1	.	TRBD1	TRBJ1-5	TGCGCCAGCAGCTACAGGGGAATAAGCAATCAGCCCCAGCATTTT	CASSYRGISNQPQHF
TRBV5-1	many	TRBD1	TRBJ2-5	TGCGCCAGCACCGGACAGGGGTTCCAAGAGACCCAGTACTTC	CASTGQGFQETQYF
TRBV7-3	.	.	TRBJ1-6	TGTGCCAGCAGCTTAATCGGGAAGGGGAATTCACCCCTCCACTTT	CASSLIGKGNSPLHF
TRBV28	few	.	TRBJ2-5	TGTGCCAGCAGTTGGAGGAGGTACCAAGAGACCCAGTACTTC	CASSWRRYQETQYF
TRBV7-9	.	.	TRBJ2-3	TGTGCCAGCAGCCCACAGACCCTCACAGATACGCTGTATTTT	CASSPQTLTDTLYF
TRBV29-1	few	.	TRBJ1-2	TGCAGCGTTGGACAGGTAGCTAACTATGGCTACACCTTC	CSVGQVANYGYTF
TRBV6-2/TRBV6-3	.	.	TRBJ2-1	TGTGCCAGCACGGACAGTTACAATGAGCAGTTCTTC	CASTDSYNEQFF
TRBV29-1	few	TRBD1	TRBJ1-1	TGCAGCGGGGCAGGGGGCTGGGGGATGAACACTGAAGCTTTCTTT	CSGAGGWGMNTEAFF
TRBV19	.	.	TRBJ1-4	TGTGCCAGTAGTATAACTTCCGTGGGGGCAGGTGAAAAACTGTTTTTT	CASSITSVGAGEKLFF
TRBV12-3/TRBV12-4	few	.	TRBJ1-4	TGTGCCAGCAGGGGTTTCGATGAAAAACTGTTTTTT	CASRGFDEKLFF
TRBV6-2/TRBV6-3	many	TRBD2	TRBJ2-2	TGTGCCAGCAGAATATTGAGGGAGGGCAAGAACACCGGGGAGCTGTTTTTT	CASRILREGKNTGELFF
TRBV28	few	TRBD2	TRBJ2-3	TGTGCCAGCAAGAGGCGGGGGGGCCAAGATACGCAGTATTTT	CASKRRGGQDTQYF
TRBV27	many	TRBD2	TRBJ2-2	TGTGCCAGCAGTCTCCAGGGACTAGCGGGGGGGTACACCGGGGAGCTGTTTTTT	CASSLQGLAGGYTGELFF
TRBV20-1	few	.	TRBJ1-2	TGCAGTGCTAGACCCCCGGGACGGGGCGTGCGCTACACCTTC	CSARPPGRGVRYTF
TRBV7-6	many	.	TRBJ2-1	TGTGCCAGCAGCTTCCCCGGGGGGCCCAATCACAATGAGCAGTTCTTC	CASSFPGGPNHNEQFF
TRBV11-3	.	.	TRBJ2-1	TGTGCCAGCAGCTTAGAGGGGCGTGAGCAGTTCTTC	CASSLEGREQFF
TRBV7-9	.	.	TRBJ2-2	TGTGCCAGCAGCTTTACGGAGCAGGGGAGAGGCGGGGAGCTGTTTTTT	CASSFTEQGRGGELFF
TRBV4-2	many	TRBD2	TRBJ2-3	TGTGCCAGCAGCCCCGCGACTAGCGGGGGGGCAGATACGCAGTATTTT	CASSPATSGGADTQYF
TRBV5-8	few	.	TRBJ1-2	TGTGCCAGCATCTTCCGGGACCGAGTACACTATGGCTACACCTTC	CASIFRDRVHYGYTF
TRBV10-3	many	.	TRBJ1-5	TGTGCCACGAGAGAAAGGGTACAAGGACAATATAGCAATCAGCCCCAGCATTTT	CATRERVQGQYSNQPQHF
TRBV11-2	few	.	TRBJ1-1	TGTGCCAGCAGCAACAGACAGAGTAACACTGAAGCTTTCTTT	CASSNRQSNTEAFF
TRBV12-3/TRBV12-4	.	TRBD1	TRBJ1-2	TGTGCCAGCAGTTTCGACAGGGAGAGTAGCTACACCTTC	CASSFDRESSYTF
TRBV4-2	many	.	TRBJ2-2	TGTGCCAGCTCCCGGGGGGCGGTCACCGGGGAGCTGTTTTTT	CASSRGAVTGELFF
TRBV15	few	.	TRBJ1-5	TGTGCCACCAGCAAACAGGGTCAGCCCCAGCATTTT	CATSKQGQPQHF
TRBV5-5	many	.	TRBJ1-5	TGTGCCAGCAGCTTGGCCTTTTCAAATCAGCCCCAGCATTTT	CASSLAFSNQPQHF
TRBV28	few	.	TRBJ2-4	TGTGCCAGCAGTTTCCAGGGGCCAGCGGACATTCAGTACTTC	CASSFQGPADIQYF
TRBV5-5	many	TRBD1	TRBJ1-5	TGTGCCAGCAGCTTGACGCAGTCAGGGGGCCTGGACAGTCAGCCCCAGCATTTT	CASSLTQSGGLDSQPQHF
TRBV7-2	many	.	TRBJ2-1	TGTGCCAGCACCATCCCAAGGGGGTTCTACAATGAGCAGTTCTTC	CASTIPRGFYNEQFF
TRBV7-9	many	TRBD2	TRBJ2-3	TGTGCCAGCAGCTTGGCGGGAGCTGGCACAGATACGCAGTATTTT	CASSLAGAGTDTQYF
TRBV2	.	.	TRBJ1-1	TGTGCCAGCAGTGCCCCCGGCAGCCTCACTGAAGCTTTCTTT	CASSAPGSLTEAFF
TRBV3-1	many	.	TRBJ1-1	TGTGCCAGCAGCTGGGCCCCAGGTGAAGCTTTCTTT	CASSWAPGEAFF
TRBV7-9	.	TRBD1	TRBJ2-3	TGTGCCAGCAGACGCTACCGGGACAGGGGGCCAGATACGCAGTATTTT	CASRRYRDRGPDTQYF
TRBV3-1	few	.	TRBJ1-2	TGTGCCAGCAGCCACGGACCCGGGGGCTACACCTTC	CASSHGPGGYTF